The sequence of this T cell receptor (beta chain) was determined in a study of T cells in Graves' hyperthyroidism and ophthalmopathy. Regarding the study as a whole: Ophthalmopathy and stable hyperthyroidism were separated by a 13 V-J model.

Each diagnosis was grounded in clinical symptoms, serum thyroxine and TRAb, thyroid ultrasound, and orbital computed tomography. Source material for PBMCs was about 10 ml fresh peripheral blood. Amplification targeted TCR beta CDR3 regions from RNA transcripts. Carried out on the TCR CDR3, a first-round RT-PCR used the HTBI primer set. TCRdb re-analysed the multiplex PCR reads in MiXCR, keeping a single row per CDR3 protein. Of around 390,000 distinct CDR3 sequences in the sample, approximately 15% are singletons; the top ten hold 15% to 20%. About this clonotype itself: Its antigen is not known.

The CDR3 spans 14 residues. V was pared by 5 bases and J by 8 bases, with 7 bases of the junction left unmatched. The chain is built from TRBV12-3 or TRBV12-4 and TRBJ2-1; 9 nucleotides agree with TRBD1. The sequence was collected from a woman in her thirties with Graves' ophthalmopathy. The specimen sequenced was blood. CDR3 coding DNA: TGTGCCAGCAGTGACCGGGACAGGGACGATGAGCAGTTCTTC. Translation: CASSDRDRDDEQFF.